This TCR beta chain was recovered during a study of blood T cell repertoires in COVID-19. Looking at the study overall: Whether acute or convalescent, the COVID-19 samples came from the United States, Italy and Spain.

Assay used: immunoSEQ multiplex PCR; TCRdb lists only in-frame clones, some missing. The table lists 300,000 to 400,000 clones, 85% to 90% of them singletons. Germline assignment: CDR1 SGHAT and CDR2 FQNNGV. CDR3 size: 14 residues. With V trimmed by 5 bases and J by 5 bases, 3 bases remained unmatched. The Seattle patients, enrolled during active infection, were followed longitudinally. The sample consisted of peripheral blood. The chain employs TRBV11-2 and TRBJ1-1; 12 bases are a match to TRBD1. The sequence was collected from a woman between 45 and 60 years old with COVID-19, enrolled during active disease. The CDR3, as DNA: TGTGCCAGCAGCCTGGGACAGGGGGCTACTGAAGCTTTCTTT. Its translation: CASSLGQGATEAFF.